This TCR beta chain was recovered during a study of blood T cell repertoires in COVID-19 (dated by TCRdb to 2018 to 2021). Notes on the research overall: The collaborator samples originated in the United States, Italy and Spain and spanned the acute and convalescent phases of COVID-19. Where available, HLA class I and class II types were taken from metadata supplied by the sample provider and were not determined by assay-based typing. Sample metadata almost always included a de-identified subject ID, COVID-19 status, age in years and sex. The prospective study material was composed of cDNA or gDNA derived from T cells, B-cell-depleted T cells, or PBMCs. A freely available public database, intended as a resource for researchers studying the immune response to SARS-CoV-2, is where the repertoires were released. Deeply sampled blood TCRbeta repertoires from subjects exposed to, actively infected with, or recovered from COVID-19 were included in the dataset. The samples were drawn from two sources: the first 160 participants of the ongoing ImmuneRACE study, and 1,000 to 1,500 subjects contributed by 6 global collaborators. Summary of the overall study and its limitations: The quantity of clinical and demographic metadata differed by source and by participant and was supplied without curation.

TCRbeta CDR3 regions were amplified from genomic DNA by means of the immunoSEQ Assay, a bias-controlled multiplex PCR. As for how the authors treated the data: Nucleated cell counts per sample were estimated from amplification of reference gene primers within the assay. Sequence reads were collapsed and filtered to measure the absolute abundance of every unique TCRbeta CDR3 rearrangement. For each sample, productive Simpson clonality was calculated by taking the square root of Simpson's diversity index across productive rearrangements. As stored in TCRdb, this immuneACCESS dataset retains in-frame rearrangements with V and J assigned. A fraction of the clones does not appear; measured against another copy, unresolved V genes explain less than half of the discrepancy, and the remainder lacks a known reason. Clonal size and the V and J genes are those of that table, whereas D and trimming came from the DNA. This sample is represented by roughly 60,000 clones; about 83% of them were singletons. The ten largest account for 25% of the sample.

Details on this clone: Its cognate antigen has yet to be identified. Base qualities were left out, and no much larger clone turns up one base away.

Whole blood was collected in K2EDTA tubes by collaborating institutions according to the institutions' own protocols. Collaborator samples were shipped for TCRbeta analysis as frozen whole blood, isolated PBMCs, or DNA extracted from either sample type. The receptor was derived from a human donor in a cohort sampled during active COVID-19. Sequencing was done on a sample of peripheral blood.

The CDR3 corresponds to CASSVSGIHGYTF. The sequenced DNA is TGTGCCAGCTCAGTGTCGGGGATCCATGGCTACACCTTC. The sequence links TRBV6-5 to TRBJ1-2; the D gene is unclear. The germline V gene encodes CDR1 MNHEY and CDR2 SVGAGI. The V end loses 8 bases and the J end loses 6 bases, and a stretch of 16 bases separates them. Taken from cysteine to phenylalanine, the CDR3 has 13 residues. Only CDR3 DNA remains: 39 bases, in frame from the first base.